This is a list of T cell receptor beta chains from one sample in a study of shared clonotypes between healthy human individuals. The protocol was immunoSEQ multiplex PCR, while the TCRdb copy is restricted to in-frame clones and leaves out a portion. The repertoire holds roughly 2.6 million clones, with just over 90% as singletons. The specimen was naive CD4+ T cells sorted from blood. The receptors were sampled from a man aged 18 to 29 in good health. CDR3s include the opening cysteine and the closing phenylalanine or tryptophan. Each record gives: CDR3 DNA, CDR3 protein, J gene, D gene, clone size, V gene. A D gene is named only where the DNA matches it firmly. Not every row has a clone size; where given, it reads once, few, many or a size class.

TGCGCCAGCAGCCCCCCAGGACTAGAGATTATCGAGCAGTACTTC | CASSPPGLEIIEQYF | TRBJ2-7 | TRBD2 | . | TRBV5-1
TGCAGCGCGGAGGGACAGGGAGATGGTGGCTACACCTTC | CSAEGQGDGGYTF | TRBJ1-2 | TRBD1 | . | TRBV29-1
TGCGCCAGCAGTGGTCTCGGACAGGGGATTCAGTACTTC | CASSGLGQGIQYF | TRBJ2-4 | TRBD1 | . | TRBV10-2
TGTGCCAGCAGCATGGGAGAGGTGGGGTTCCAAGAGACCCAGTACTTC | CASSMGEVGFQETQYF | TRBJ2-5 | . | . | TRBV7-9
TGTGCCAACCGGGCCGCGAGCTCCTACGAGCAGTACTTC | CANRAASSYEQYF | TRBJ2-7 | . | . | TRBV2
TGTGCCAGCAGCCGCGACAGCCATGACACTGAAGCTTTCTTT | CASSRDSHDTEAFF | TRBJ1-1 | . | . | TRBV11-3
TGTGCCAGCGCCAGGGAGTATCAGCCCCAGCATTTT | CASAREYQPQHF | TRBJ1-5 | . | . | TRBV2
TGTGCCAGTAGTATAGTTGCTAGCGGTCCCCTCGGATCGCAGTATTTT | CASSIVASGPLGSQYF | TRBJ2-3 | TRBD2 | . | TRBV19
TGCGCCAGCAGCCCCGTAGAAACCGGGGAGCTGTTTTTT | CASSPVETGELFF | TRBJ2-2 | . | . | TRBV5-1
TGTGCCAGGGGGGCTAGCGGGACCCCACCTCAAGACGAGCAGTACTTC | CARGASGTPPQDEQYF | TRBJ2-7 | TRBD2 | . | TRBV7-2
TGCGCCAGCAGCCCCATGGCGACAGCCAATGAGCAGTTCTTC | CASSPMATANEQFF | TRBJ2-1 | . | . | TRBV5-1
TGTGCCAGCTCGACCGGACAGGGAACCTACGAGCAGTACTTC | CASSTGQGTYEQYF | TRBJ2-7 | TRBD1 | . | TRBV18
TGTGCCAGCAGCTTAGGCGTCCAATGGGGGGAGCAGTACTTC | CASSLGVQWGEQYF | TRBJ2-5 | . | . | TRBV7-2
TGTGCCATCAGTGAGTCGGCAGCTAGCAATCAGCCCCAGCATTTT | CAISESAASNQPQHF | TRBJ1-5 | . | . | TRBV10-3
TGTGCCAGCTCACGGGATCACAGCAGCTACGAGCAGTACTTC | CASSRDHSSYEQYF | TRBJ2-7 | . | . | TRBV18
TGTGCCAGCAGTTTTTTCGGGCCGAGGGAGGAGACCCAGTACTTC | CASSFFGPREETQYF | TRBJ2-5 | . | . | TRBV27
TGTGCCAGCAGCGTAGTCGGAGCGGGGCGCTTCCATGAGCAGTTCTTC | CASSVVGAGRFHEQFF | TRBJ2-1 | TRBD2 | . | TRBV9
TGTGCCAGCAGCTTAATAGTGAGAGACACTGAAGCTTTCTTT | CASSLIVRDTEAFF | TRBJ1-1 | . | . | TRBV7-2
TGTGCCAGCAGCTTAGGCCCATCCGGGGGGCGCGAAGAGACCCAGTACTTC | CASSLGPSGGREETQYF | TRBJ2-5 | . | . | TRBV13
TGTGCCAGCAGCCATAGAGTCTTTTTGAGGGAGGCCCAAGAGACCCAGTACTTC | CASSHRVFLREAQETQYF | TRBJ2-5 | . | . | TRBV7-2
TGTGCCGTACACCGGGACCTGAACACTGAAGCTTTCTTT | CAVHRDLNTEAFF | TRBJ1-1 | . | few | TRBV6-5
TGCGCCAGCAGTTTTGACAGGTACAGTCTCTCCACTCAAGCTTTCTTT | CASSFDRYSLSTQAFF | TRBJ1-1 | . | . | TRBV5-1
TGTGCCAGCACGAGGCAAACTAATGAAAAACTGTTTTTT | CASTRQTNEKLFF | TRBJ1-4 | . | . | TRBV6-6
TGTGCCAGCAGCTTACTCCGGAGCACAGATACGCAGTATTTT | CASSLLRSTDTQYF | TRBJ2-3 | . | . | TRBV11-2